This T cell receptor beta chain was retrieved from a study of blood T cell repertoires in COVID-19 (TCRdb year 2020). Concerning the study at large: Collaborator samples came from the United States, Italy and Spain and covered acute and convalescent phases of COVID-19. The prospective study material was composed of cDNA or gDNA derived from T cells, B-cell-depleted T cells, or PBMCs. The dataset comprised deeply sampled blood TCRbeta repertoires from subjects exposed to, actively infected with, or recovered from COVID-19. The repertoires were released in a freely available public database meant as a resource for research on the immune response to SARS-CoV-2. The samples were drawn from two sources: the first 160 participants of the ongoing ImmuneRACE study, and fewer than 1,500 subjects contributed by 6 global collaborators. Nearly every sample came with metadata listing a de-identified subject ID, COVID-19 status, age in years and sex. Where available, HLA class I and class II types were obtained from metadata supplied by the sample provider rather than from assay-based typing.

For this clone: Its antigen is not yet known. No much larger clone is present one base from it, and per-base qualities are unavailable.

What the study reported, not specific to this receptor: How much clinical and demographic metadata was included differed by source and by participant, and the metadata was provided uncurated.

TCRbeta CDR3 regions were amplified from genomic DNA by means of the immunoSEQ Assay, a bias-controlled multiplex PCR. From the authors' description of their analysis: The number of nucleated cells in each sample was estimated by amplification of reference gene primers within the assay. To quantify the absolute abundance of each unique TCRbeta CDR3 rearrangement, sequence reads were collapsed and filtered. For each sample, productive Simpson clonality was calculated as the square root of Simpson's diversity index over productive rearrangements. TCRdb's version of the immuneACCESS table is confined to in-frame rearrangements and falls short of the full clone set. An unresolved V gene accounts for under half of the shortfall where checked; the remainder is of unknown origin. The V and J calls and clone size were taken over from that table, and D and trimming were inferred from the DNA. Counted in this sample were more than 110,000 clones; around 87% of them appeared once. The ten top clones hold roughly 4% of the sample.

Collaborating institutions collected whole blood in K2EDTA tubes following their own protocols. For TCRbeta analysis, collaborators shipped samples as frozen whole blood, isolated PBMCs, or DNA extracted from either of those sample types. From the cysteine through the phenylalanine, the CDR3 covers 14 amino acids. Only the CDR3 portion is preserved as DNA: 42 bases, with reading frame beginning at the first base. From a lookup of the germline V gene, CDR1 and CDR2 are MNHEY and SVGAGI. V is reduced by 6 bases and J by 5 bases, leaving a spacing of 16 bases between them. Recombination joined TRBV6-5 with TRBJ1-1, with TRBD1 as a weak D call on 6 bases. The sequencing input was peripheral blood. The sequence came from a woman aged 40-49 years with acute or convalescent COVID-19. CDR3 region: CASSATGKGTEAFF. The DNA sequence is as follows: TGTGCCAGCAGCGCCACAGGGAAAGGGACTGAAGCTTTCTTT.